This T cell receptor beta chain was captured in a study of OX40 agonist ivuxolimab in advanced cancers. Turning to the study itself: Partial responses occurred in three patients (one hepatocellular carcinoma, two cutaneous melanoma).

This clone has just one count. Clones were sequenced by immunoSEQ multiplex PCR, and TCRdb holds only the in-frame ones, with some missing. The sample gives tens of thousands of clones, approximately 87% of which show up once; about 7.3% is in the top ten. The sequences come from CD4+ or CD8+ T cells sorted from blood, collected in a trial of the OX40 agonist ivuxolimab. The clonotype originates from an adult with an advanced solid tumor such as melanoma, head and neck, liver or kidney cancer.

CDR3 in DNA: TGTGCCATCAGTGAGTCCTTAGCGGGAAAATCCTACAATGAGCAGTTCTTC. Its protein is CAISESLAGKSYNEQFF. The chain couples TRBV10-3 to TRBJ2-1, with 8 bases lining up with TRBD2. Unmatched junction bases numbered 5, after V lost 0 bases and J lost 1 base. The CDR3 contains 17 residues. Germline V gene sequence: CDR1 ENHRY, CDR2 SYGVKD.